One sample yielded the 27 T cell receptor beta chains listed below, sequenced in a study of regulatory T cells in long-lasting Graves disease. The time point was: persistent/refractory GD, antithyroid drugs over 5 years with positive TRAb. RNA extracted from PBMCs served as the sequencing template. Construction of the TCR beta libraries employed iRepertoire HTBI primers in conjunction with Arm-PCR of CDR3 regions. Each CDR3 protein gets one entry after TCRdb re-called the multiplex PCR reads with MiXCR. The data contain roughly 360,000 distinct CDR3 sequences, roughly 25% of them seen just once; the ten biggest clones take up 25% to 35%. The specimen was peripheral blood mononuclear cells (PBMCs), collected when the disease was refractory, from a patient treated with antithyroid drugs. These TCRs come from a woman between 40 and 50 years old with Graves disease.

This clonotype was recorded many times. The rearrangement uses TRBV11-2 and TRBJ2-7; 10 positions agree with TRBD2. The CDR3 is made up of 17 amino acids. The ends lost 5 bases at V and 2 bases at J; junction bases unmatched: 12. CDR1 SGHAT and CDR2 FQNNGV come from the germline V gene. In DNA form, the CDR3 reads TGTGCCAGCAGCCCCATCCTGAGAAGCGGGAGGGCCTACGAGCAGTACTTC. Translating gives CASSPILRSGRAYEQYF.

This clonotype was seen at least ten times. The CDR3 bases are TGTGCCAGCAGACCGGGATTTCGCCACGAGCAGTACTTC. Amino acids: CASRPGFRHEQYF. The gene calls are TRBV28 and TRBJ2-7; tentatively, D is TRBD2 (5 bases). The CDR3 sequence is 13 residues long. V was cut by 6 bases and J by 5 bases, with 14 bases left in between. Germline values: CDR1 MDHEN, CDR2 SYDVKM.

CDR3 in amino acids: CASSLQAGDTGELFF. CDR3 bases: TGTGCCAGCAGCTTACAAGCGGGGGACACCGGGGAGCTGTTTTTT. The chain links TRBV7-3 to TRBJ2-2; TRBD2 agrees at 8 bases. This CDR3 comprises 15 residues. In germline, CDR1 is SGHTA, CDR2 FQGTGA. The ends lost 2 bases at V and 3 bases at J; junction bases unmatched: 2.

The rearrangement joins TRBV20-1 to TRBJ2-5; 7 bases match TRBD1. Germline CDR1 DFQATT, CDR2 SNEGSKA (reference sequence). This CDR3 spans 14 amino acids. The V gene end was trimmed by 6 bases and the J gene end by 4 bases; junction bases not matched to a gene: 11. The CDR3 sequence: CSALMTGYGETQYF. CDR3 bases: TGCAGTGCCCTAATGACAGGGTACGGAGAGACCCAGTACTTC.

This clonotype was recorded a few times. CDR3 loop: CAWSVAAAGGRWQYF. CDR3 DNA: TGTGCCTGGAGTGTAGCCGCGGCAGGGGGAAGGTGGCAGTACTTC. The V gene is TRBV30, the J gene TRBJ2-7, with 7 positions matching TRBD1. Germline CDR1 reads GTSNPN; CDR2 reads SVGIG (reference sequence). J gave up 9 bases and V 0 bases, and 14 bases lay outside the gene matches. CDR3 size: 15 residues.

This clonotype has more than one count but fewer than ten. The J gene is TRBJ2-1, the V gene TRBV28, with 7 positions matching TRBD2. This CDR3 is built from 15 residues. The V gene's germline CDR1 is MDHEN and CDR2 SYDVKM. V lost 4 bases, J lost 0 bases, and 3 bases stayed unmatched. The CDR3 loop reads CASSWGGSSYNEQFF. CDR3 DNA: TGTGCCAGCAGTTGGGGCGGGAGCTCCTACAATGAGCAGTTCTTC.

The rearrangement links TRBV30 to TRBJ1-4; 7 bases align to TRBD1. CDR3 size: 14 residues. Germline V lookup: CDR1 GTSNPN, CDR2 SVGIG (reference sequence). V was pared by 4 bases and J by 8 bases, with 10 bases of the junction left unmatched. This chain's CDR3 is CAWTRQGLNEKLFF. CDR3 DNA sequence: TGTGCCTGGACTAGACAGGGCTTGAACGAAAAACTGTTTTTT. The full variable domain, completed using reference TRBV30 and TRBJ1-4, is SQTIHQWPATLVQPVGSPLSLECTVEGTSNPNLYWYRQAAGRGLQLLFYSVGIGQISSEVPQNLSASRPQDRQFILSSKKLLLSDSGFYLCAWTRQGLNEKLFFGSGTQLSVL.

This clonotype has more than one count but fewer than ten. This chain links TRBV5-6 with TRBJ2-7; D is undetermined. The V end lost 0 bases, the J end lost 2 bases, and 9 bases lay between the germline ends. CDR1 and CDR2 (germline): SGHDT, YYEEEE. This CDR3 is 14 amino acids long. The CDR3 DNA sequence: TGTGCCAGCAGCTTGGTTGGGATGACCTACGAGCAGTACTTC. As protein: CASSLVGMTYEQYF.

This clonotype was found a few times. The chain is built from TRBV28 and TRBJ2-7; 9 nucleotides agree with TRBD1. The germline gives CDR1 MDHEN, CDR2 SYDVKM. The CDR3 is 15 residues long. V was clipped by 3 bases and J by 4 bases; unmatched bases: 7. CDR3 in amino acids: CASSFRDRVSYEQYF. The CDR3 region has the DNA TGTGCCAGCAGTTTTAGGGACAGGGTATCATACGAGCAGTACTTC.

At least ten counts were recorded for this clonotype. This chain connects TRBV12-3 or TRBV12-4 to TRBJ2-7; D is perhaps TRBD1 (5 bases). The V gene lost 6 bases and the J gene lost 3 bases, with 12 bases spanning the gap. This CDR3 has 13 residues. The CDR3 DNA is TGTGCCAGCAGGCCCGACAGTTTCTACGAGCAGTACTTC. It is translated as CASRPDSFYEQYF.

The table lists this clonotype with many counts. The V and J genes are TRBV12-3 or TRBV12-4 and TRBJ1-4, with 10 bases lining up with TRBD1. This CDR3 contains 15 residues. With 7 bases clipped from V and 7 bases from J, the junction kept 9 bases outside the gene matches. The CDR3 coding sequence is TGTGCCAGCATCCAGAGACAGGGGGCGTTTGAAAAACTGTTTTTT. It specifies CASIQRQGAFEKLFF.

This chain uses TRBV28 with TRBJ2-7; 13 bases align to TRBD2. This CDR3 comprises 16 residues. Germline V gene data show CDR1 as MDHEN and CDR2 as SYDVKM. With 8 bases clipped from V and 3 bases from J, the junction kept 10 bases outside the gene matches. Here the CDR3 reads CASDMPGLAGLYEQYF. Here the CDR3 DNA reads TGTGCCAGCGATATGCCGGGACTAGCGGGACTCTACGAGCAGTACTTC.

This clonotype was detected a few times. The rearrangement uses TRBV20-1 and TRBJ2-7, with 11 nucleotides matching TRBD2. The CDR3 runs to 14 residues. CDR1 and CDR2 from the germline V gene are DFQATT and SNEGSKA (reference sequence). The V and J ends lost 6 bases and 0 bases, in that order; junction bases with no gene match: 4. This CDR3 is CSAKGLAASYEQYF. CDR3 nucleotide sequence: TGCAGTGCAAAGGGACTAGCGGCCTCCTACGAGCAGTACTTC.

The V and J genes are TRBV18 and TRBJ1-2; D might be TRBD1 (6 bases). Germline V CDR1 and CDR2: KGHSH, LQKENI. The CDR3 is 15 amino acids. V lost 2 bases to trimming and J lost 3 bases, with 13 bases between them. The CDR3 DNA is TGTGCCAGCTCACCATCCGGACAGCCGTACTATGGCTACACCTTC. Protein sequence: CASSPSGQPYYGYTF.

This clonotype was counted at least ten times. The V and J genes are TRBV2 and TRBJ1-6; D is unclear. CDR3 length: 14 residues. V gave up 5 bases and J gave up 2 bases, with 7 bases separating them. CDR1 is SNHLY and CDR2 is FYNNEI in the germline V gene. The CDR3 reads CASSLVAYNSPLHF. CDR3 nucleotide sequence: TGTGCCAGCAGTTTGGTGGCCTATAATTCACCCCTCCACTTT. Filled out from reference TRBV2 and TRBJ1-6, the complete variable domain reads EPEVTQTPSHQVTQMGQEVILRCVPISNHLYFYWYRQILGQKVEFLVSFYNNEISEKSEIFDDQFSVERPDGSNFTLKIRSTKLEDSAMYFCASSLVAYNSPLHFGNGTRLTVT.

This clonotype was seen only once. The rearrangement joins TRBV20-1 to TRBJ2-7; 7 bases are a match to TRBD1. The CDR3 totals 15 residues. The V gene's germline CDR1 is DFQATT and CDR2 SNEGSKA (reference sequence). Germline trimming cut 3 bases from V and 1 base from J; bases unmatched to any gene: 9. The CDR3 coding sequence is TGCAGTGCTAGCCAGGACAGGATGCTTTCCTACGAGCAGTACTTC. This encodes CSASQDRMLSYEQYF.

This clonotype was detected many times. The chain carries TRBV5-1 and TRBJ2-7; D not resolved. Germline lookup yields CDR1 SGHRS and CDR2 YFSETQ. V was clipped by 0 bases and J by 2 bases, with 12 bases between them. The CDR3 has 15 amino acids. The CDR3 sequence is CASSLVSGITYEQYF. DNA for the CDR3: TGCGCCAGCAGCTTGGTGAGTGGGATTACCTACGAGCAGTACTTC.

In this sample, this clonotype turned up many times. The chain carries TRBV20-1 and TRBJ1-1, with 7 bases aligning to TRBD1. There are 12 residues in the CDR3. Trimming took 4 bases from V and 4 from J; bases not matched to a gene: 3. The V gene's germline CDR1 is DFQATT and CDR2 SNEGSKA (reference sequence). For the CDR3, the DNA is TGCAGTGCTACGACAGGGAGCACTGAAGCTTTCTTT. Translation: CSATTGSTEAFF.

This clonotype was counted between two and nine times. The chain carries TRBV7-9 and TRBJ1-3, with D possibly matching TRBD1 (6 bases). The V end was cut by 0 bases, the J end by 0 bases, with 9 bases between. The CDR3 is made up of 16 amino acids. Germline assignment: CDR1 SEHNR and CDR2 FQNEAQ (reference sequence). CDR3 sequence (DNA): TGTGCCAGCAGCTTAGCGGGGGGCCTCTCTGGAAACACCATATATTTT. Its translation: CASSLAGGLSGNTIYF.

The genes are TRBV6-2 or TRBV6-3 and TRBJ2-2, with 8 bases fitting TRBD2. There are 13 residues in the CDR3. The ends lost 8 bases at V and 4 bases at J; junction bases unmatched: 3. CDR1 is MNHEY, CDR2 SVGEGT, per germline. The CDR3 sequence: CASLAGITGELFF. In DNA, the CDR3 is TGTGCCAGCTTAGCGGGAATCACCGGGGAGCTGTTTTTT.

In its sample, this clonotype was seen many times. CDR3 region: CASSLTGETEAFF. In DNA, the CDR3 is TGTGCCAGCAGCTTAACAGGGGAAACTGAAGCTTTCTTT. The rearrangement links TRBV7-3 to TRBJ1-1, with D perhaps matching TRBD1 (5 bases). V was shortened by 0 bases and J by 5 bases, with 7 bases between the two germline ends. Germline loops: CDR1 SGHTA, CDR2 FQGTGA. The CDR3 runs to 13 residues.

On this clonotype: A much larger clonotype is one base distant, so this may be a read error. V is TRBV12-3 or TRBV12-4 and J is TRBJ2-2, with 7 bases matching TRBD1. The CDR3 contains 14 residues. V dropped 3 bases and J dropped 4; count of bases not matched to a gene: 2. This chain's CDR3 is CASSLGQFTGELFF. The CDR3 DNA reads as TGTGCCAGCAGTTTGGGACAGTTCACCGGGGAGCTGTTTTTT.

The chain recombines TRBV10-3 with TRBJ2-7; TRBD1 aligns across 9 bases. Looked up from germline, CDR1 is ENHRY and CDR2 is SYGVKD. The length of the CDR3 is 16 residues. Trimming removed 3 bases from V and 3 bases from J; junction bases left unmatched: 9. The CDR3, as DNA: TGTGCCATCAGTGATCCCGGGACAGGGAACGACTACGAGCAGTACTTC. Protein sequence: CAISDPGTGNDYEQYF.

This clonotype occurred many times. The chain has TRBV29-1 and TRBJ2-5; 7 bases agree with TRBD2. The CDR3 has 18 amino acids. Germline CDR1 is SQVTM and CDR2 is ANQGSEA. V was pared by 2 bases and J by 3 bases, with 18 bases of the junction left unmatched. CDR3 nucleotides: TGCAGCGTTGAATCAGACGACAATTGGGGACGGGAGGAAGAGACCCAGTACTTC. It specifies CSVESDDNWGREEETQYF. Based on the CDR3 plus reference TRBV29-1 and TRBJ2-5, the full variable domain is SAVISQKPSRDICQRGTSLTIQCQVDSQVTMMFWYRQQPGQSLTLIATANQGSEATYESGFVIDKFPISRPNLTFSTLTVSNMSPEDSSIYLCSVESDDNWGREEETQYFGPGTRLLVL.

The chain employs TRBV19 and TRBJ2-7; 7 bases are shared with TRBD2. The CDR3 extends over 15 amino acids. The germline gives CDR1 LNHDA, CDR2 SQIVND (reference sequence). Losses at the gene ends were 6 bases for V and 3 bases for J; bases not matched to a gene: 11. CDR3 nucleotide sequence: TGTGCCAGTAGGCTCCGGGGTCGGGGGGACTACGAGCAGTACTTC. Its translation: CASRLRGRGDYEQYF.

The genes are TRBV14 and TRBJ2-7; 10 bases fit TRBD1. CDR3 size: 16 residues. CDR1 is SGHDN, CDR2 FVKESK, per germline. Trimming took 1 base from V and 5 from J; bases not matched to a gene: 8. The DNA of the CDR3 is TGTGCCAGCAGCCAAGCTTGGGGACAGGGGTACCACGAGCAGTACTTC. Amino acid sequence: CASSQAWGQGYHEQYF.

The chain recombines TRBV7-9 with TRBJ2-2, with D possibly matching TRBD1 (6 bases). The V end was cut by 3 bases, the J end by 5 bases, with 13 bases between. The CDR3 covers 15 residues. From germline, CDR1 is SEHNR and CDR2 FQNEAQ (reference sequence). CDR3 nucleotides: TGTGCCAGCAGCTTTTGGACAGTGACAACCGGGGAGCTGTTTTTT. This encodes CASSFWTVTTGELFF.